The next 10 T cell receptor beta chains were all read from a single sample in a study of CD8+ T cells in alopecia areata. TCR sequencing used cDNA made by reverse transcription of extracted RNA. Here immunoSEQ multiplex PCR was the method, and the copy in TCRdb shows in-frame clones only, minus some. Of 200,000 or so clones in the sample, 58% were seen once. The treatment was: oral pan-JAK inhibitor, 5-10 mg twice daily. Source: CD4+ T cells sorted from blood, taken at week 24, from a patient treated with tofacitinib. These receptors were collected from a human donor with alopecia areata.

J is TRBJ2-3 and V is TRBV29-1; 7 nucleotides agree with TRBD1. Germline assignment: CDR1 SQVTM and CDR2 ANQGSEA. V gave up 2 bases and J gave up 3 bases; unmatched junction bases: 2. The CDR3 sequence is 13 residues long. CDR3 DNA: TGCAGCGTTGAAACAGGGGCAACAGATACGCAGTATTTT. Translation: CSVETGATDTQYF.

CDR3 nucleotides: TGTGCCAGCAGTGCACCTAGCGTTTACTCCTACGAGCAGTACTTC. It translates to CASSAPSVYSYEQYF. The chain joins TRBV28 to TRBJ2-7; tentative D call: TRBD2 (6 bases). Trimming removed 5 bases from V and 0 bases from J, with 14 bases in between. Germline values: CDR1 MDHEN, CDR2 SYDVKM. This CDR3 has 15 residues.

The chain joins TRBV5-4 to TRBJ2-7; 11 nucleotides align to TRBD2. V was pared by 1 base and J by 3 bases, with 3 bases of the junction left unmatched. From germline, CDR1 is SGHNT and CDR2 YYREEE (reference sequence). This CDR3 is 15 amino acids long. CDR3 protein: CASSLPLAGGYEQYF. The DNA for the CDR3 is TGTGCCAGCAGCTTGCCCCTAGCGGGAGGCTACGAGCAGTACTTC.

This clone appeared a few times. CDR3 in amino acids: CASSQSREPDNSPLHF. The CDR3 coding sequence is TGCGCCAGCAGTCAATCGAGGGAACCGGATAATTCACCCCTCCACTTT. This chain links TRBV23-1 with TRBJ1-6; no clear D. TRBV23-1 qualifies as an ORF whose function is uncertain. V was clipped by 0 bases and J by 5 bases, with 11 bases between them. The CDR3 is made up of 16 amino acids.

This clone was counted a few times. The chain recombines TRBV30 with TRBJ2-1; no clear D. Per germline, CDR1 GTSNPN and CDR2 SVGIG (reference sequence). V gave up 4 bases and J gave up 4 bases, with 11 bases separating them. The CDR3 has 13 amino acids. This CDR3 reads CAWTPSRYNEQFF. As DNA, the CDR3 is TGTGCCTGGACTCCTAGTCGGTACAATGAGCAGTTCTTC.

The chain employs TRBV30 and TRBJ2-2; the D is unclear. The V end lost 2 bases, the J end lost 0 bases, and 13 bases lay between the germline ends. From germline, CDR1 is GTSNPN and CDR2 SVGIG (reference sequence). The CDR3 spans 16 residues. Written as DNA, the CDR3 is TGTGCCTGGAGTCCCTCGCTGTTCGCGAACACCGGGGAGCTGTTTTTT. As protein: CAWSPSLFANTGELFF.

The chain joins TRBV29-1 to TRBJ2-1; 9 bases match TRBD1. The V segment lost 7 bases and the J segment 9 bases; nucleotides outside the gene matches: 10. Germline assignment: CDR1 SQVTM and CDR2 ANQGSEA. The length of the CDR3 is 13 residues. The CDR3 bases are TGCAGCGCGCCGACAGGGGGAACGGGTGAGCAGTTCTTC. Translating it yields CSAPTGGTGEQFF.

In its sample, this clone was seen a few times. This chain links TRBV19 with TRBJ2-3, with D unclear. The CDR3 covers 13 residues. The germline CDR1 and CDR2 sequences are LNHDA and SQIVND (reference sequence). The ends were cut back, 2 bases at V and 6 bases at J, with 9 bases in the middle. The CDR3 loop reads CASSILPRDTQYF. Written as DNA, the CDR3 is TGTGCCAGTAGTATACTTCCCCGCGATACGCAGTATTTT.

V and J are TRBV14 and TRBJ2-7; 10 nucleotides match TRBD1. The trim removed 4 bases at V and 0 bases at J, leaving 3 bases unmatched. Per germline, CDR1 SGHDN and CDR2 FVKESK. This CDR3 has 15 residues. CDR3 bases: TGTGCCAGCAGCCTCCGGGACAGGGGCTCCTACGAGCAGTACTTC. Protein product: CASSLRDRGSYEQYF.

The rearrangement uses TRBV4-1 and TRBJ1-3; weak D call: TRBD1 (6 bases). This CDR3 is built from 18 residues. Per germline, CDR1 MGHRA and CDR2 YSYEKL. The V end was cut by 7 bases, the J end by 0 bases, with 22 bases between. For the CDR3, the DNA is TGCGCCAGCAACCTAACTGGGGGCCCGAAACTCTCTGGAAACACCATATATTTT. Translated, it gives CASNLTGGPKLSGNTIYF.